This is a list of T cell receptor beta chains from one sample in a study of neoadjuvant anti-PD-1 for oral cavity cancer. Libraries were prepared by immunoSEQ multiplex PCR; TCRdb keeps only in-frame clonotypes and omits some of them. The repertoire has tens of thousands of clones, more than 65% of them found once; the top ten carry 2.5% to 3%. The sample consisted of PBMCs, taken before nivolumab (anti-PD-1) treatment. The receptors originated from a person aged 35 to 85 with oral cavity squamous cell carcinoma. Both conserved end residues are part of each CDR3. A D gene is named only where the DNA matches it firmly. Expanded clones get a size class; other rows say once, few or many, or leave the size out.

CASSKVVGRGSMSYGYTF,NA,TRBJ1-2,NA,TRBV21-1,NA
CASSYFKTGANVLTF,TGTGCCAGCAGTTATTTTAAGACTGGGGCCAACGTCCTGACTTTC,TRBJ2-6,NA,TRBV5-4,NA
CASSQDLGGQETQYF,TGTGCCAGCAGCCAAGATCTTGGGGGCCAAGAGACCCAGTACTTC,TRBJ2-5,NA,TRBV4-2,NA
CASSFLTSGLYNEQFF,TGTGCCAGCAGTTTCTTGACTAGCGGGCTGTACAATGAGCAGTTCTTC,TRBJ2-1,TRBD2,TRBV28,NA
CASSLRRDYEAFF,TGTGCCAGCAGCCTCCGGAGGGACTATGAAGCTTTCTTT,TRBJ1-1,NA,TRBV7-2,NA
CATSRAGRGGTYEQYF,TGTGCCACCAGCAGAGCAGGGCGGGGGGGAACCTACGAGCAGTACTTC,TRBJ2-7,TRBD2,TRBV15,NA
CASSLDGSASYGYTF,TGTGCCAGCAGCTTGGACGGGTCTGCGAGTTATGGCTACACCTTC,TRBJ1-2,NA,TRBV7-2,NA
CASRPDRASGNTIYF,TGTGCCAGCAGGCCGGACAGGGCATCGGGAAACACCATATATTTT,TRBJ1-3,TRBD1,TRBV6-5,NA
CASTASAAYNSPLHF,TGTGCCAGCACCGCCTCGGCCGCCTATAATTCACCCCTCCACTTT,TRBJ1-6,NA,TRBV14,NA
CSASWGTEAFF,TGCAGTGCTAGCTGGGGGACTGAAGCTTTCTTT,TRBJ1-1,NA,TRBV20-1,NA
CASSIGTSNTEAFF,TGTGCCAGTAGTATAGGGACATCGAACACTGAAGCTTTCTTT,TRBJ1-1,NA,TRBV19,few
CASSEILGGGLYTF,TGTGCCAGTTCCGAAATTCTAGGGGGAGGGCTTTACACCTTC,TRBJ1-2,NA,TRBV6-1,NA
CASSLATGELFF,TGTGCCAGCAGCTTAGCCACCGGGGAGCTGTTTTTT,TRBJ2-2,NA,TRBV7-2,NA
CASSPWRNLNTEAFF,TGTGCCAGCAGCCCTTGGAGAAATCTGAACACTGAAGCTTTCTTT,TRBJ1-1,NA,TRBV5-8,once
CASSGGPFPYEQYF,TGTGCCAGCAGCGGGGGACCGTTCCCCTACGAGCAGTACTTC,TRBJ2-7,NA,TRBV9,NA
CASSQDGGDEKLFF,TGTGCCAGCAGCCAAGATGGAGGGGATGAAAAACTGTTTTTT,TRBJ1-4,NA,TRBV4-2,NA
CASSSLTSGSNEQFF,TGTGCCAGCAGCTCACTTACTAGCGGGAGCAATGAGCAGTTCTTC,TRBJ2-1,TRBD2,TRBV11-2,NA
CASSAGQRYTEAFF,TGTGCCAGTAGTGCGGGACAGAGGTACACTGAAGCTTTCTTT,TRBJ1-1,TRBD1,TRBV19,NA
CASSLTSGGPGNEQFF,TGCGCCAGCAGCCTAACTAGCGGGGGGCCGGGGAATGAGCAGTTCTTC,TRBJ2-1,TRBD2,TRBV5-1,NA
CASSLASRGAQIYEQFF,TGCGCCAGCAGCTTGGCCTCCCGGGGGGCGCAGATTTATGAGCAGTTCTTC,TRBJ2-1,NA,TRBV5-1,once
CASSGRLGMNTEAFF,TGTGCCAGCAGTGGACGGCTTGGAATGAACACTGAAGCTTTCTTT,TRBJ1-1,NA,TRBV27,NA
CAVQQGEETQYF,TGTGCCGTTCAACAGGGGGAAGAGACCCAGTACTTC,TRBJ2-5,TRBD1,TRBV7-9,NA
CASSFLAGGHNEQFF,TGTGCCAGCAGCTTTCTAGCGGGGGGACACAATGAGCAGTTCTTC,TRBJ2-1,TRBD2,TRBV5-6,few
CASSWERVDNQPQHF,TGTGCCAGCTCGTGGGAGAGAGTTGATAATCAGCCCCAGCATTTT,TRBJ1-5,NA,TRBV2,NA
CASSLGLGADEQFF,TGTGCCAGCAGCTTAGGACTAGGGGCTGATGAGCAGTTCTTC,TRBJ2-1,NA,TRBV7-6,few
CASSPLDGRPSF,TGTGCCAGTAGTCCCCTCGACGGCCGACCTTCCTTC,TRBJ2-4,NA,TRBV19,few
CSSGQDGYTF,TGCAGCTCCGGACAGGATGGCTACACCTTC,TRBJ1-2,TRBD1,TRBV29-1,few
CASSQRINQPQHF,TGTGCCAGCAGCCAACGCATCAATCAGCCCCAGCATTTT,TRBJ1-5,NA,TRBV4-2,NA
CASSRGDTGELFF,TGCGCCAGCAGCCGCGGGGACACCGGGGAGCTGTTTTTT,TRBJ2-2,NA,TRBV5-1,NA
CASSRGLSGDNSPLHF,TGTGCCAGCAGCCGGGGACTCTCTGGGGATAATTCACCCCTCCACTTT,TRBJ1-6,NA,TRBV5-4,NA
CASSFRTSGKNEQYF,TGTGCCAGCAGTTTCCGGACTAGCGGGAAAAACGAGCAGTACTTC,TRBJ2-7,TRBD2,TRBV6-5,once
CASSWTGGNQPQHF,TGTGCCAGCAGTTGGACAGGGGGAAATCAGCCCCAGCATTTT,TRBJ1-5,TRBD1,TRBV6-1,few
CASSIATGTANNSPLHF,TGTGCCAGTAGTATAGCTACTGGGACAGCCAATAATTCACCCCTCCACTTT,TRBJ1-6,TRBD1,TRBV19,NA
CASSAGNRPGETQYF,TGTGCCAGCAGCGCCGGGAACAGGCCGGGAGAGACCCAGTACTTC,TRBJ2-5,NA,TRBV9,NA
CASKPILGTGINEQFF,TGTGCCAGCAAACCAATTCTCGGGACAGGGATCAATGAGCAGTTCTTC,TRBJ2-1,TRBD1,TRBV2,NA
CAISESSAGREQFF,TGTGCCATCAGTGAGTCGTCGGCGGGAAGGGAGCAGTTCTTC,TRBJ2-1,NA,TRBV10-3,NA
CASSLGLQQPQHF,TGTGCCAGCAGCTTAGGACTTCAACAGCCCCAGCATTTT,TRBJ1-5,NA,TRBV7-9,NA
CASSEGWSNQPQHF,TGTGCCAGCAGTGAAGGGTGGAGCAATCAGCCCCAGCATTTT,TRBJ1-5,NA,TRBV6-1,NA